A single T cell receptor beta chain is shown here with its context. The antigen is not known. These data come from a study of blood T cells in healthy people across ages. This CDR3 comprises 13 residues. Trimming shortened V by 7 bases and J by 5 bases, and 12 bases separated the two germline ends. The germline CDR1 and CDR2 sequences are SGDLS and YYNGEE. Study outcomes and limitations: The study found TCR beta diversity correlated strongly with naive T cell percentage. The authors considered diversity estimates from one million T cells to be underestimates. The long-lived group displayed more naive CD4+ cells, plus higher diversity, than the aged donors did.

For the second PCR, which ran for about 6 to 11 cycles, a sample-barcoded 5' primer and a J-beta primer mix were used. Any given sample supplied a minimum of 2.5 million CDR3-containing paired-end reads. A single record per CDR3 protein comes from TCRdb applying MiXCR to the 5' RACE reads. The table has 600,000 to 800,000 distinct CDR3 sequences, about 51% seen once. The chain is built from TRBV9 and TRBJ2-2, with unresolved D. Material: blood. The sequence came from a woman aged 80 or over in good health. The CDR3 DNA reads TGTGCCAGCGGCCCATACGTGACCGGGGAGCTGTTTTTT. Translated: CASGPYVTGELFF.